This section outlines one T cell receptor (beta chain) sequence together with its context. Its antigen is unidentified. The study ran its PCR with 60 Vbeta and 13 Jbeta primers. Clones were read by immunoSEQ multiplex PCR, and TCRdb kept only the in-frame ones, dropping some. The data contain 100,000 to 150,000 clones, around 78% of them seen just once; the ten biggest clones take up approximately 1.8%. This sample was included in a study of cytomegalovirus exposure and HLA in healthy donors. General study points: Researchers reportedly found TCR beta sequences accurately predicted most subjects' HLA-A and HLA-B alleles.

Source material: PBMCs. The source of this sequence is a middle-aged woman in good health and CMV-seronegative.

The CDR3 DNA is TGCAGCCTTAGGGGGCGGGAGGGAGGAACCCACAATGAGCAGTTCTTC. Residues: CSLRGREGGTHNEQFF. The V call is TRBV29-1, the J call TRBJ2-1; 9 positions agree with TRBD2. The CDR3 loop spans 16 amino acids. The trim removed 8 bases at V and 5 bases at J, leaving 16 bases unmatched. Germline lookup yields CDR1 SQVTM and CDR2 ANQGSEA.